This entry describes one T cell receptor beta chain. What it recognizes is unknown. From germline, CDR1 is SGHVS and CDR2 FNYEAQ. V was pared by 3 bases and J by 5 bases, with 6 bases of the junction left unmatched. The CDR3 totals 14 residues. This record belongs to a study of T cell repertoires in cytomegalovirus infection. TCRdb re-derived calls from the reads in MiXCR, one entry per CDR3 protein. This table has roughly 500,000 distinct CDR3 sequences, roughly a third appearing once. The V gene is TRBV7-6, the J gene TRBJ1-2; 7 nucleotides align to TRBD1. This clonotype originated in a human donor in good health (CMV status not recorded). Some clones in this sample may be carry-over from other donors' samples. The sequences come from cultured PBMCs, collected from culture after CMV antigen stimulation. This CDR3 reads CASSFGTDGYGYTF. The CDR3 coding sequence is TGTGCCAGCAGCTTTGGGACAGACGGATATGGCTACACCTTC.